These 5 T cell receptor beta chains were sequenced from one sample in a study of cytomegalovirus exposure and HLA in healthy donors. PCR used 60 Vbeta primers and 13 Jbeta primers. The data were produced by immunoSEQ multiplex PCR, yet TCRdb's version contains in-frame clones alone and is incomplete. The data contain some 150,000 clones, over 80% of them singletons. The sequenced material came from PBMCs. The receptors shown here come from a man in his forties in good health and CMV-seronegative.

The chain recombines TRBV28 with TRBJ1-1, with 7 bases fitting TRBD1. Germline loops: CDR1 MDHEN, CDR2 SYDVKM. The CDR3 contains 13 residues. Trimming cost V 5 bases and J 10 bases; bases outside gene matches: 10. For the CDR3, the DNA is TGTGCCAGCAGTCCCGGGACAGCCCAAAGAGCTTTCTTT. It yields the protein CASSPGTAQRAFF.

This clone came up once. The genes are TRBV27 and TRBJ2-7; maybe TRBD1 (6 bases). V lost 4 bases and J lost 5, with 15 bases in between. This CDR3 is built from 14 residues. Looked up from germline, CDR1 is MNHEY and CDR2 is SMNVEV (reference sequence). The CDR3 spells CASSSLGTTNEQYF. CDR3 nucleotides: TGTGCCAGCAGTTCACTGGGGACAACGAACGAGCAGTACTTC.

V gene TRBV5-4 combines with J gene TRBJ2-7; 9 nucleotides line up with TRBD2. J gave up 4 bases and V 2 bases, and 7 bases lay outside the gene matches. CDR1 SGHNT and CDR2 YYREEE come from the germline V gene (reference sequence). The CDR3 consists of 15 residues. As DNA, the CDR3 is TGTGCCAGCAGCTTTCCTCTAGCGGGAAGATACGAGCAGTACTTC. Its protein is CASSFPLAGRYEQYF.

The gene calls are TRBV7-9 and TRBJ1-2; TRBD1 might be the D (5 bases). There are 13 residues in the CDR3. Trimming left V 1 base short and J 5 bases short, with 8 bases between. The germline gives CDR1 SEHNR, CDR2 FQNEAQ (reference sequence). CDR3 coding DNA: TGTGCCAGCAGCTTAGAGCCAGGGTATGGCTACACCTTC. Protein: CASSLEPGYGYTF.

This chain links TRBV2 with TRBJ1-4, with no clear D. CDR1 is SNHLY, CDR2 FYNNEI, per germline. Trimming shortened V by 11 bases and J by 7 bases, and 17 bases separated the two germline ends. CDR3 size: 13 residues. This CDR3 reads CAGGGFMGEKLFF. The CDR3 coding sequence is TGTGCCGGAGGAGGTTTTATGGGTGAAAAACTGTTTTTT.